These 21 T cell receptor beta chains originate from one sample sequenced in a study of cytomegalovirus exposure and HLA in healthy donors. The study ran its PCR with 60 Vbeta and 13 Jbeta primers. Profiling relied on immunoSEQ multiplex PCR, and the TCRdb table lists in-frame clones only, not all of them. The table lists just over 95,000 clones, roughly 82% of them singletons. Material for sequencing was PBMCs. Receptors were obtained from a human donor in good health.

This chain connects TRBV6-6 to TRBJ1-3; 9 bases match TRBD1. Germline assignment: CDR1 MNHNY and CDR2 SVGAGI (reference sequence). V lost 4 bases and J lost 1; bases outside the gene matches: 2. This CDR3 spans 15 amino acids. The CDR3 is CASSSTGGSGNTIYF. DNA for the CDR3: TGTGCCAGCAGTTCGACAGGGGGATCTGGAAACACCATATATTTT.

The CDR3 spells CASSPSTSTAQETQYF. The CDR3, as DNA: TGTGCCAGCAGCCCCTCGACTAGTACGGCGCAAGAGACCCAGTACTTC. The gene calls are TRBV7-2 and TRBJ2-5; a weak D match, TRBD2 (6 bases). CDR3 size: 16 residues. CDR1 is SGHTA, CDR2 FQGNSA, per germline. Trimming shortened V by 5 bases and J by 2 bases, and 18 bases separated the two germline ends.

This clone was counted a few times. This chain links TRBV5-1 with TRBJ2-1; 7 positions agree with TRBD2. The V segment lost 1 base and the J segment 7 bases; nucleotides outside the gene matches: 11. The CDR3 has 16 amino acids. CDR1 SGHRS and CDR2 YFSETQ come from the germline V gene. The CDR3: CASSLSGGGLMNEQFF. Written as DNA, the CDR3 is TGCGCCAGCAGCTTGTCGGGAGGAGGGCTTATGAATGAGCAGTTCTTC. Looking up the rest from reference TRBV5-1 and TRBJ2-1 gives the full variable domain: KAGVTQTPRYLIKTRGQQVTLSCSPISGHRSVSWYQQTPGQGLQFLFEYFSETQRNKGNFPGRFSGRQFSNSRSEMNVSTLELGDSALYLCASSLSGGGLMNEQFFGPGTRLTVL.

The V gene is TRBV28, the J gene TRBJ1-2; 7 bases fit TRBD1. In germline, CDR1 is MDHEN, CDR2 SYDVKM. The CDR3 length is 16 residues. V shed 5 bases, J shed 5 bases, and the junction held 14 bases outside the gene matches. For the CDR3, the DNA is TGTGCCAGCAGTCCAGGAACACAGGGGCGAAGGTATGGCTACACCTTC. It encodes CASSPGTQGRRYGYTF.

The V gene is TRBV29-1, the J gene TRBJ1-1, with 7 bases fitting TRBD1. Germline V gene lookup returns CDR1 SQVTM and CDR2 ANQGSEA. Trimming at V came to 3 bases and at J to 7 bases, leaving 5 bases not matched to a gene. This CDR3 is 12 amino acids long. Written as DNA, the CDR3 is TGCAGCGTTGACAGGGGGGAACGTGAAGCTTTCTTT. Translation gives CSVDRGEREAFF.

V is TRBV27 and J is TRBJ2-1; 10 nucleotides match TRBD2. The J segment lost 4 bases and the V segment lost 7 bases, leaving 10 bases of the junction unmatched. CDR1 is MNHEY and CDR2 is SMNVEV in the germline V gene (reference sequence). There are 16 residues in the CDR3. The CDR3 region is CASNSRLAGTYNEQFF. DNA for the CDR3: TGTGCCAGCAACTCCAGACTAGCGGGTACATACAATGAGCAGTTCTTC.

V is TRBV5-6 and J is TRBJ2-7, with TRBD1 as a possible D gene (6 bases). CDR3 size: 15 residues. Per the germline V gene, CDR1 is SGHDT and CDR2 is YYEEEE. The V end was cut by 2 bases, the J end by 3 bases, with 15 bases between. DNA for the CDR3: TGTGCCAGCAGCTTCTTAGGACAGAGAAACTACGAGCAGTACTTC. Protein product: CASSFLGQRNYEQYF.

This chain uses TRBV2 with TRBJ2-6, with TRBD1 matching 9 bases. Germline V gives CDR1 SNHLY, CDR2 FYNNEI. The CDR3 runs to 17 residues. After removal of 5 bases from V and 3 bases from J, the junction contained 8 bases not matched to a gene. CDR3 nucleotides: TGTGCCAGCAGTCCCGGGACAGGGAGAAATGGGGCCAACGTCCTGACTTTC. As protein: CASSPGTGRNGANVLTF.

The chain couples TRBV7-9 to TRBJ2-5; tentatively, D is TRBD2 (6 bases). Germline V gene lookup returns CDR1 SEHNR and CDR2 FQNEAQ (reference sequence). V was clipped by 5 bases and J by 5 bases, with 21 bases between them. This CDR3 comprises 16 residues. CDR3 sequence (DNA): TGTGCCAGCAGCCCCGGAGGGATAGCGTTGTGGGAGACCCAGTACTTC. Amino acids: CASSPGGIALWETQYF.

This clone was counted only a few times. The genes are TRBV2 and TRBJ2-6; TRBD1 aligns across 10 bases. CDR3 length equals 18 residues. CDR1 is SNHLY and CDR2 is FYNNEI in the germline V gene. V lost 4 bases, J lost 4 bases, and 10 bases stayed unmatched. CDR3 loop: CASSGGDRGPGGANVLTF. CDR3 DNA sequence: TGTGCCAGCAGTGGTGGGGACAGGGGTCCGGGAGGGGCCAACGTCCTGACTTTC.

This clone has only a few counts. The chain couples TRBV5-1 to TRBJ2-5, with D possibly being TRBD2 (6 bases). The V and J ends lost 7 bases and 5 bases respectively, with 15 bases between them. Germline lookup yields CDR1 SGHRS and CDR2 YFSETQ. There are 13 residues in the CDR3. The CDR3 coding sequence is TGCGCCAGCCGTAAGGAGGGTCGCGAGACCCAGTACTTC. Encoded protein: CASRKEGRETQYF.

This clone has a single count. The chain links TRBV6-5 to TRBJ2-3; 8 positions match TRBD2. This CDR3 has 16 residues. J lost 5 bases, V lost 4 bases, and 11 bases had no gene match. Per germline, CDR1 MNHEY and CDR2 SVGAGI. This chain's CDR3 is CASSFRAGGGVDTQYF. CDR3 in DNA: TGTGCCAGCAGTTTCAGGGCGGGAGGAGGTGTAGATACGCAGTATTTT.

Ten or more counts support this clone. This chain connects TRBV15 to TRBJ1-2; D ambiguous. In germline, CDR1 is LNHNV, CDR2 YYDKDF (reference sequence). The CDR3 has 13 amino acids. V lost 0 bases and J lost 7, with 9 bases in between. In DNA, the CDR3 is TGTGCCACCAGCAGAGAGAATCAGGCTGGCTACACCTTC. Protein: CATSRENQAGYTF.

The V call is TRBV11-2, the J call TRBJ2-3; TRBD2 aligns across 8 bases. From germline, CDR1 is SGHAT and CDR2 FQNNGV. This CDR3 has 15 amino acids. J was trimmed by 2 bases and V by 4 bases; bases with no gene match: 5. The CDR3 protein is CASSSLAGITDTQYF. The CDR3 DNA sequence: TGTGCCAGCAGCTCGTTAGCGGGGATCACAGATACGCAGTATTTT.

The gene calls are TRBV23-1 and TRBJ2-7; 11 nucleotides match TRBD2. TRBV23-1 is marked as an open reading frame, function uncertain. The CDR3 consists of 19 residues. With V trimmed by 0 bases and J by 2 bases, 12 bases remained unmatched. The CDR3 coding sequence is TGCGCCAGCAGTCAATCGCGACTAGCGGGGCCCGCCGCAGCCTACGAGCAGTACTTC. It specifies CASSQSRLAGPAAAYEQYF.

This clone showed up just once. This sequence joins TRBV18 and TRBJ1-2, with 7 positions matching TRBD1. After removal of 4 bases from V and 2 bases from J, the junction contained 7 bases not matched to a gene. This CDR3 has 15 amino acids. Germline CDR1 reads KGHSH; CDR2 reads LQKENI. The DNA of the CDR3 is TGTGCCAGCTCACGCCCGGGACAGTCAAACTATGGCTACACCTTC. Protein: CASSRPGQSNYGYTF.

This clone was detected only a few times. V usage is TRBV7-9 and J usage is TRBJ2-1; D is perhaps TRBD2 (6 bases). CDR1 and CDR2 (germline): SEHNR, FQNEAQ (reference sequence). The CDR3 runs to 15 residues. V lost 2 bases and J 5 bases, leaving 13 bases between the germline ends. The CDR3 loop reads CASSLRFGSDNEQFF. As DNA, the CDR3 is TGTGCCAGCAGCTTAAGGTTCGGGAGCGACAATGAGCAGTTCTTC. Looking up the rest from reference TRBV7-9 and TRBJ2-1 gives the full variable domain: DTGVSQNPRHKITKRGQNVTFRCDPISEHNRLYWYRQTLGQGPEFLTYFQNEAQLEKSRLLSDRFSAERPKGSFSTLEIQRTEQGDSAMYLCASSLRFGSDNEQFFGPGTRLTVL.

This chain joins TRBV5-1 and TRBJ2-2; 11 positions match TRBD2. Germline V gene data show CDR1 as SGHRS and CDR2 as YFSETQ. CDR3 length: 18 amino acids. After removal of 1 base from V and 2 bases from J, the junction contained 7 bases not matched to a gene. CDR3 sequence: CASSLNSLAGGNTGELFF. In nucleotides, the CDR3 is TGCGCCAGCAGCTTGAATTCCCTAGCGGGGGGTAACACCGGGGAGCTGTTTTTT. The full variable domain, with the rest looked up from reference TRBV5-1 and TRBJ2-2, is KAGVTQTPRYLIKTRGQQVTLSCSPISGHRSVSWYQQTPGQGLQFLFEYFSETQRNKGNFPGRFSGRQFSNSRSEMNVSTLELGDSALYLCASSLNSLAGGNTGELFFGEGSRLTVL.

This clone was seen more than once but under ten times. V is TRBV30 and J is TRBJ2-3; 8 positions match TRBD1. CDR1 is GTSNPN, CDR2 SVGIG, per germline (reference sequence). The J segment lost 8 bases and the V segment lost 0 bases, leaving 7 bases of the junction unmatched. The CDR3 covers 14 residues. The CDR3 DNA sequence: TGTGCCTGGAGTGTACTCATGGGACAGGCTACGCAGTATTTT. Amino acid sequence: CAWSVLMGQATQYF. The complete variable domain, with remaining parts taken from reference TRBV30 and TRBJ2-3, reads SQTIHQWPATLVQPVGSPLSLECTVEGTSNPNLYWYRQAAGRGLQLLFYSVGIGQISSEVPQNLSASRPQDRQFILSSKKLLLSDSGFYLCAWSVLMGQATQYFGPGTRLTVL.

This chain connects TRBV28 to TRBJ1-2; possibly TRBD1 for D (6 bases). Germline lookup yields CDR1 MDHEN and CDR2 SYDVKM. The CDR3 is 13 residues long. V dropped 5 bases and J dropped 6 bases, with 13 bases sitting between them. The CDR3 DNA reads as TGTGCCAGCAGTAACCAGGGGAATCATGGCTACACCTTC. Translated: CASSNQGNHGYTF.

This chain links TRBV11-3 with TRBJ2-1, with D possibly matching TRBD2 (5 bases). The CDR3 is 14 residues long. Trimming removed 1 base from V and 3 bases from J, with 7 bases in between. Germline V gene data show CDR1 as SGHNT and CDR2 as YENEEA. DNA of the CDR3: TGTGCCAGCAGCTTAGCTCGGGGCTACAATGAGCAGTTCTTC. Translating gives CASSLARGYNEQFF.